A selection of T cell receptor beta chains follows, all from one sample in a study of control samples from healthy donors and cancer patients. Data came from immunoSEQ multiplex PCR; TCRdb stores just in-frame clones and leaves some out. This repertoire shows 100,000 to 120,000 clones, around 89% found once; its top ten account for 3.5% to 4%. Sequencing was carried out using PBMCs. These receptors were collected from a woman between 55 and 75 years old with lung cancer. Both conserved end residues are part of each CDR3.

CDR3aa: CASSLSYRGPYEQYF
v_gene: TRBV27
j_gene: TRBJ2-7

CDR3aa: CASSSGAGRNEKLFF
v_gene: TRBV18
j_gene: TRBJ1-4

CDR3aa: CASSQSRYEQYF
v_gene: TRBV7-2
j_gene: TRBJ2-7

CDR3aa: CASTFLGGGSTEAFF
v_gene: TRBV9
j_gene: TRBJ1-1

CDR3aa: CASSSNDGKTEQYF
v_gene: TRBV6-5
j_gene: TRBJ2-7

CDR3aa: CASSLVSGAGETQYF
v_gene: TRBV7-7
j_gene: TRBJ2-5

CDR3aa: CASSPPGQASYEQYF
v_gene: TRBV18
j_gene: TRBJ2-7

CDR3aa: CASSLEPGAHEKLFF
v_gene: TRBV5-1
j_gene: TRBJ1-4

CDR3aa: CASSQGGEGNYGYTF
v_gene: TRBV3-1/TRBV3-2
j_gene: TRBJ1-2

CDR3aa: CASSQMNRGETQYF
v_gene: TRBV14
j_gene: TRBJ2-5

CDR3aa: CASSQEDSRNTGELFF
v_gene: TRBV4-2
j_gene: TRBJ2-2

CDR3aa: CASSLDTASSYNEQFF
v_gene: TRBV5-1
j_gene: TRBJ2-1